The rows below give T cell receptor beta chains drawn from one sample of a study of T cells after yellow fever vaccination. TCRdb reprocessed the 5' RACE reads with MiXCR, giving one entry per CDR3 protein. The sample includes 500,000 to 650,000 distinct CDR3 sequences, approximately 15% seen only once; the top ten take roughly 13%. Sequenced material: PBMCs, taken on the day of the yellow fever booster vaccination. The receptor source for this set is a man younger than 45 who received the YFV17D yellow fever vaccine. CDR3s include the opening cysteine and the closing phenylalanine or tryptophan. D genes are given only for firm matches. The listing skips clone size in some rows; elsewhere it reads once, few, many or a size class.

TRBJ1-5,TRBD1,TRBV6-2/TRBV6-3,few,TGTGCCAGCAGGGTACAGCTCGGACAGGGGATTTATCAGCCCCAGCATTTT,CASRVQLGQGIYQPQHF
TRBJ2-1,TRBD1,TRBV7-9,few,TGTGCCAGCAGCTTAGTGGACAGGGCTCCCGAGGAGCAGTTCTTC,CASSLVDRAPEEQFF
TRBJ2-3,NA,TRBV15,few,TGTGCCACCAGCTTGGATTACACAGATACGCAGTATTTT,CATSLDYTDTQYF
TRBJ1-3,NA,TRBV3-1,NA,TGTGCCAGCAGCCCCGAAGCTGGGATAAACACCATATATTTT,CASSPEAGINTIYF
TRBJ2-4,NA,TRBV3-1,many,TGTGCCAGCAGCTTCGGGAAAAACATTCAGTACTTC,CASSFGKNIQYF
TRBJ2-2,TRBD2,TRBV11-3,NA,TGTGCCAGCAGCTTAGCATCCGGGACTAGCTTCACCGGGGAGCTGTTTTTT,CASSLASGTSFTGELFF
TRBJ2-2,TRBD1,TRBV30,NA,TGTGAGGGACAGGGGTCCACCGGGGAGCTGTTTTTT,CEGQGSTGELFF
TRBJ2-1,TRBD2,TRBV7-6,many,TGTGCCAGCAGCTTAGTGGGACTAGCGGGCAATGAGCAGTTCTTC,CASSLVGLAGNEQFF
TRBJ2-2,NA,TRBV11-3,few,TGTGCCAGCAGCTCCCTACCAGAGGCCGGGGAGCTGTTTTTT,CASSSLPEAGELFF
TRBJ2-5,NA,TRBV6-1,few,TGTGCCAGCAGAGGGATAGAGAAGAGCGAGACCCAGTACTTC,CASRGIEKSETQYF
TRBJ2-1,NA,TRBV6-2/TRBV6-3,NA,TGTGCCAGCAGTCGGGGCCTTTCGCAGTTCTTC,CASSRGLSQFF
TRBJ2-1,NA,TRBV20-1,few,TGCAGTGCTAGAGATAGGGGGGATAATGAGCAGTTCTTC,CSARDRGDNEQFF
TRBJ2-7,NA,TRBV7-3,NA,TGTGCCAGCAGCTTGGGGGACCCCAGTTCCGAGCAGTACTTC,CASSLGDPSSEQYF
TRBJ2-5,NA,TRBV27,NA,TGTGCCAGCAGTTTTGGGGCCGGTATGGAAGAGACCCAGTACTTC,CASSFGAGMEETQYF
TRBJ2-7,TRBD1,TRBV11-3,few,TGTGCCAGCAGCCCGGGACAGGCGTCCTACGAGCAGTACTTC,CASSPGQASYEQYF